Listed below are T cell receptor beta chains from one sample, sequenced in a study of cytomegalovirus exposure and HLA in healthy donors. Data came from immunoSEQ multiplex PCR; TCRdb stores just in-frame clones and leaves some out. In the table there are 140,000 to 150,000 clones, roughly 80% of which are singletons. The sample was PBMCs. These receptors originate from a woman aged 30 to 39 in good health and CMV-seronegative. The CDR3 runs from the conserved cysteine through the conserved F or W. A D gene is named only where the DNA matches it firmly. Clone size is given for some rows only: seen once, a few or many times, or a class if the clone is expanded.

D gene	J gene	clone size	V gene	CDR3 protein	CDR3 DNA
TRBD1	TRBJ1-1	NA	TRBV19	CASSFTGEAFF	TGTGCCAGTAGTTTTACAGGGGAGGCTTTCTTT
TRBD1	TRBJ1-6	NA	TRBV5-1	CASSSGQGGSPLHF	TGCGCCAGCAGCTCGGGACAGGGAGGTTCACCCCTCCACTTT
NA	TRBJ2-7	once	TRBV7-2	CASSLRWGEIFEQYF	TGTGCCAGCAGCTTAAGATGGGGGGAGATCTTCGAGCAGTACTTC
NA	TRBJ2-1	NA	TRBV6-1	CASSESVRGPSNEQFF	TGTGCCAGCAGTGAATCAGTCAGGGGCCCCTCCAATGAGCAGTTCTTC
NA	TRBJ1-3	NA	TRBV2	CASSDGGLPRSGNTIYF	TGTGCCAGCAGCGACGGGGGACTTCCCCGCTCTGGAAACACCATATATTTT
TRBD2	TRBJ2-7	NA	TRBV5-4	CASSPRTSGAYEQYF	TGTGCCAGCAGCCCTCGGACTAGCGGGGCCTACGAGCAGTACTTC
NA	TRBJ1-1	few	TRBV4-1	CASTSVGGNTEAFF	TGCGCCAGCACCTCGGTGGGGGGGAACACTGAAGCTTTCTTT
TRBD2	TRBJ2-5	once	TRBV7-2	CASSFYKGTSGGETQYF	TGTGCCAGCAGCTTTTATAAAGGGACTAGCGGTGGAGAGACCCAGTACTTC
NA	TRBJ2-6	NA	TRBV5-1	CASSLGRAGANVLTF	TGCGCCAGCAGCTTGGGCAGGGCTGGGGCCAACGTCCTGACTTTC
NA	TRBJ1-2	NA	TRBV7-9	CASSLVGASSNYGYTF	TGTGCCAGCAGCTTAGTGGGGGCTTCGTCTAACTATGGCTACACCTTC
TRBD2	TRBJ2-5	NA	TRBV6-1	CASRAGTSGQETQYF	TGTGCCAGCAGGGCCGGGACTAGCGGCCAAGAGACCCAGTACTTC
NA	TRBJ2-2	NA	TRBV11-3	CASSLVGGELFF	TGTGCCAGCAGCTTAGTCGGGGGGGAGCTGTTTTTT
TRBD2	TRBJ2-5	NA	TRBV7-9	CASSLGQAGEQYF	TGTGCCAGCAGCTTAGGGCAGGCGGGGGAGCAGTACTTC
NA	TRBJ2-3	NA	TRBV28	CASSPHLRGFRTDTQYF	TGTGCCAGCAGTCCCCACCTCAGGGGATTTAGGACAGATACGCAGTATTTT
TRBD1	TRBJ2-7	few	TRBV5-6	CASSFAGQGAEQYF	TGTGCCAGCTCCTTCGCGGGACAGGGGGCCGAGCAGTACTTC
NA	TRBJ1-2	once	TRBV28	CASSLARGRDGYTF	TGTGCCAGCAGTTTAGCCCGAGGGAGGGATGGCTACACCTTC
NA	TRBJ1-5	NA	TRBV21-1	CASRYGQTVKPQHF	TGTGCCAGCAGGTATGGGCAGACAGTTAAGCCCCAGCATTTT
TRBD1	TRBJ1-5	NA	TRBV2	CASRGQNRGQPQHF	TGTGCCAGCCGGGGACAGAACCGGGGTCAGCCCCAGCATTTT
NA	TRBJ1-6	NA	TRBV5-8	CASSLQGNNSPLHF	TGTGCCAGCAGCCTACAGGGAAATAATTCACCCCTCCACTTT
TRBD1	TRBJ1-5	NA	TRBV7-9	CASSQDRGNQPQHF	TGTGCCAGCAGCCAGGACAGGGGGAATCAGCCCCAGCATTTT
TRBD1	TRBJ1-2	NA	TRBV15	CATSRAGRGLYGYTF	TGTGCCACCAGCAGAGCGGGAAGGGGGCTCTATGGCTACACCTTC
NA	TRBJ2-7	NA	TRBV2	CASTHPDFAYEQYF	TGTGCCAGCACACACCCGGACTTCGCCTACGAGCAGTACTTC
NA	TRBJ2-2	NA	TRBV29-1	CSGEGHTTGELFF	TGCAGCGGGGAGGGACATACAACCGGGGAGCTGTTTTTT
NA	TRBJ2-5	once	TRBV30	CAWGRDSEFETQYF	TGTGCCTGGGGGCGGGACTCAGAGTTTGAGACCCAGTACTTC
TRBD1	TRBJ1-2	NA	TRBV5-6	CASSTFARGRGDYGYTF	TGTGCCAGCAGCACTTTCGCGAGGGGCAGGGGGGACTATGGCTACACCTTC
TRBD1	TRBJ1-2	NA	TRBV11-2	CASSLDPGGTGGYTF	TGTGCCAGCAGCTTAGATCCAGGGGGAACGGGCGGCTACACCTTC
NA	TRBJ1-1	NA	TRBV19	CASRNRVELNTEAFF	TGTGCCAGTAGGAACAGGGTAGAATTGAACACTGAAGCTTTCTTT
NA	TRBJ1-5	few	TRBV6-6	CASSDESRDQPQHF	TGTGCCAGCAGTGACGAATCGCGGGATCAGCCCCAGCATTTT
NA	TRBJ2-6	NA	TRBV21-1	CASNYSGRRGANVLTF	TGTGCCAGCAACTATAGCGGGAGGAGAGGGGCCAACGTCCTGACTTTC
TRBD1	TRBJ1-5	once	TRBV6-5	CASSPGQGDQPQHF	TGTGCCAGCAGCCCGGGACAGGGCGATCAGCCCCAGCATTTT
TRBD1	TRBJ2-1	NA	TRBV5-1	CASSFRDSKLNEQFF	TGCGCCAGCAGCTTCCGGGACAGTAAACTAAATGAGCAGTTCTTC
TRBD1	TRBJ2-3	NA	TRBV6-1	CASSEGQGATDTQYF	TGTGCCAGCAGTGAAGGACAGGGGGCAACAGATACGCAGTATTTT